This paragraph covers one T cell receptor (beta chain) sequence. In the authors' methods: Estimation of nucleated cell counts was performed using reference gene primer amplification. Data came from immunoSEQ multiplex PCR; TCRdb stores just in-frame clones and leaves some out. That table gives V, J and clone size, and the DNA gave D and trimming. The sample contains about 56,000 clones, 84% of which appear only once. This sample is drawn from a study of blood T cell repertoires in COVID-19. Study information: Samples came from the United States, Italy and Spain, spanning acute and convalescent COVID-19. Sources were T cells, B-cell-depleted T cells, or PBMCs; the material itself was cDNA or gDNA.

V dropped 2 bases and J dropped 9 bases, with 20 bases sitting between them. The CDR3 is made up of 16 amino acids. Germline-derived CDR1 and CDR2 are SNHLY and FYNNEI. This clonotype originated in an elderly woman with acute or convalescent COVID-19. Sequenced input: peripheral blood. The chain combines TRBV2 with TRBJ1-5, with D tentatively TRBD1 (5 bases). The CDR3 DNA is TGTGCCAGCAGTGAATTCGGCGACAGCCCCATTCGGCCCCAGCATTTT. It is translated as CASSEFGDSPIRPQHF. Full variable domain (missing parts from reference TRBV2 and TRBJ1-5): EPEVTQTPSHQVTQMGQEVILRCVPISNHLYFYWYRQILGQKVEFLVSFYNNEISEKSEIFDDQFSVERPDGSNFTLKIRSTKLEDSAMYFCASSEFGDSPIRPQHFGDGTRLSIL.